This T cell receptor beta chain appears in the sequencing data of a study of control samples from healthy donors and cancer patients. Germline CDR1 and CDR2: ENHRY and SYGVKD. V lost 6 bases and J 1 base, leaving 3 bases between the germline ends. The CDR3 spans 11 residues. Here immunoSEQ multiplex PCR was the method, and the copy in TCRdb shows in-frame clones only, minus some. The table has 170,000 or so clones, more than 90% seen once. The source of this sequence is a woman between 35 and 50 years old in good health. The sequencing input was blood. The chain employs TRBV10-3 and TRBJ2-5; D remains unclear. Here the CDR3 reads CAIRSQETQYF. The CDR3 DNA reads TGTGCCATCAGGTCCCAAGAGACCCAGTACTTC.